This TCR beta chain emerged from a study of T cells in Graves' hyperthyroidism and ophthalmopathy. Ahead of any ophthalmopathy symptoms, the blood sample was obtained at the first diagnosis of hyperthyroidism. This CDR3 spans 13 amino acids. The J segment lost 7 bases and the V segment lost 7 bases, leaving 6 bases of the junction unmatched. RNA transcripts served as the template for amplifying TCR beta CDR3 regions. In the first-round RT-PCR of the TCR CDR3, the HTBI primer set was used. TCRdb independently ran MiXCR on the multiplex PCR reads; one entry per CDR3 protein. Altogether roughly 380,000 distinct CDR3 sequences are present, about 14% being singletons, with the ten largest covering less than 25%. This clonotype was counted ten times or more.

The TCR comes from a man aged 25-40 years with Graves' hyperthyroidism that later progressed to Graves' ophthalmopathy. Sequencing was performed on blood. J is TRBJ1-5 and V is TRBV12-3 or TRBV12-4; 8 bases map to TRBD1. Here the CDR3 DNA reads TGTGCCAGCACCCAGGACAGGGAACAGCCCCAGCATTTT. Its protein product is CASTQDREQPQHF.